The T cell receptor beta chain described here comes from a study of Ad26.COV2.S vaccination and SARS-CoV-2 variants. Study findings and constraints: After vaccination, substantial breadth of spike-specific CD8+ and CD4+ responses was reported. Greater spike-specific TCR breadth was seen in vaccine recipients than in placebo recipients.

Concerning this clone: Its antigen is undetermined.

The V gene end was trimmed by 4 bases and the J gene end by 6 bases; junction bases not matched to a gene: 5. Germline values: CDR1 SGHDT, CDR2 YYEEEE. This CDR3 comprises 13 residues. Indicated treatment: 19 received Ad26.COV2.S at low or high dose, single or two shots; 5 received placebo; per-sample allocation not given. Sampling was performed 63 days after the first vaccine or placebo injection. Sequenced by immunoSEQ multiplex PCR; TCRdb stores in-frame clones only, minus some. This table holds roughly 350,000 clones, 80% to 90% found once. This sequence joins TRBV5-6 and TRBJ2-7, with TRBD2 matching over 9 bases. The sample consisted of peripheral blood, taken in a trial of Ad26.COV2.S vaccine versus placebo. The TCR sequence derives from a person between 18 and 65 years old who received the Ad26.COV2.S COVID-19 vaccine or a placebo. The CDR3 nucleotides read TGTGCCAGCAGCGCGGGGGGGCATCGCGAGCAGTACTTC. Its protein product is CASSAGGHREQYF.